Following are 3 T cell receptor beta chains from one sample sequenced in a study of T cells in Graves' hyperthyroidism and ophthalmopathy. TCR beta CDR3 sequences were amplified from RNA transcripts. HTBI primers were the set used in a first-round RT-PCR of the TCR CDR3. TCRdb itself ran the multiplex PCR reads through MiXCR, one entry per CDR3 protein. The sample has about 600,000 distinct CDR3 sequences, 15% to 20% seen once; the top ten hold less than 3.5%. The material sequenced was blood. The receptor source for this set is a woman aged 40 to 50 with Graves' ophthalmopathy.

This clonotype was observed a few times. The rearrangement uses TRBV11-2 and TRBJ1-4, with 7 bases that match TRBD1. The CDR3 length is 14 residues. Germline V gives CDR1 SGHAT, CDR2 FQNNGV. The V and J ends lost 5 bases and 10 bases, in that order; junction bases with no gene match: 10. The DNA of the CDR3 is TGTGCCAGCAGCGCCTCGGGACAGACCGGAAAACTGTTTTTT. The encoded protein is CASSASGQTGKLFF.

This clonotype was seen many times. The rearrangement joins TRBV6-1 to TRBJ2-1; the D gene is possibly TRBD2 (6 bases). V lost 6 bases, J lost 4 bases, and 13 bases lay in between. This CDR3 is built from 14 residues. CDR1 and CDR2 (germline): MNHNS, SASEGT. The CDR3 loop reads CASSKRVGYNEQFF. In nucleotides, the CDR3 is TGTGCCAGCAGCAAGCGGGTCGGGTACAATGAGCAGTTCTTC.

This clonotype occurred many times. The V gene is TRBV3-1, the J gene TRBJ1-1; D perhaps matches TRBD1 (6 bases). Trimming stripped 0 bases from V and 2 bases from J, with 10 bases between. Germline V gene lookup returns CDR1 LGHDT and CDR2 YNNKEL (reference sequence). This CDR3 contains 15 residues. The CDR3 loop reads CASSQDDRLNTEAFF. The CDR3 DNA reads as TGTGCCAGCAGCCAAGACGACAGGCTAAACACTGAAGCTTTCTTT.